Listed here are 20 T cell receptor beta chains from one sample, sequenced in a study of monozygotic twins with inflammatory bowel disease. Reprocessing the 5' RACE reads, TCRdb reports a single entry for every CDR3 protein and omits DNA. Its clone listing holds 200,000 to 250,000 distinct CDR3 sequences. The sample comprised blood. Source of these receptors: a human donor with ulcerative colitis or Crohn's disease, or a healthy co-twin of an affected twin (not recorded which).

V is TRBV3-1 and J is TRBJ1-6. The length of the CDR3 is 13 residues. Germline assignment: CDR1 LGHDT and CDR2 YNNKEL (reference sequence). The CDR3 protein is CASSQGDRLPLHF.

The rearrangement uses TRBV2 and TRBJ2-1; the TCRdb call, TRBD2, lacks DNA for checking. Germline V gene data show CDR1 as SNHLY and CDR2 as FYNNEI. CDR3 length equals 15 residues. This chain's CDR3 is CASRRGGSSYNEQFF.

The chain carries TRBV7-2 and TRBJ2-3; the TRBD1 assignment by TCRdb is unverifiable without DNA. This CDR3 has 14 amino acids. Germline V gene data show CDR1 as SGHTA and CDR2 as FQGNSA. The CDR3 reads CASSLMGQSDTQYF.

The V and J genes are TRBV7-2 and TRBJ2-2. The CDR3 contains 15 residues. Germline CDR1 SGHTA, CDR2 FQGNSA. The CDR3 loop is CASSVLQSNTGELFF.

The chain's CDR3 is CASSLYRGGGGPSTDQETQYF. The V call is TRBV5-1, the J call TRBJ2-5; the TCRdb D gene call, TRBD2, has no DNA to confirm it. This CDR3 is built from 21 residues. CDR1 SGHRS and CDR2 YFSETQ come from the germline V gene. Supplemented by reference TRBV5-1 and TRBJ2-5, the full variable domain reads KAGVTQTPRYLIKTRGQQVTLSCSPISGHRSVSWYQQTPGQGLQFLFEYFSETQRNKGNFPGRFSGRQFSNSRSEMNVSTLELGDSALYLCASSLYRGGGGPSTDQETQYFGPGTRLLVL.

CDR3 residues: CASSPGQDSPEVDF. This chain uses TRBV7-9 with TRBJ2-7; the D call of TRBD1 rests on TCRdb alone, since no DNA is present to check it. This CDR3 contains 14 residues. Germline CDR1 SEHNR, CDR2 FQNEAQ (reference sequence).

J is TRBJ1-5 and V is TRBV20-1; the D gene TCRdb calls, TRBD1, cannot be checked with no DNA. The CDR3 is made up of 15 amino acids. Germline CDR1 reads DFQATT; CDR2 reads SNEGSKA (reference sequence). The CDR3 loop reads CSARDKGAGDQPQHF.

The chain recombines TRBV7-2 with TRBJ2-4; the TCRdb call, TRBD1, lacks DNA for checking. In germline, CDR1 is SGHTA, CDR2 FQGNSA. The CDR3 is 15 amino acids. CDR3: CASSFYGGGENIQYF.

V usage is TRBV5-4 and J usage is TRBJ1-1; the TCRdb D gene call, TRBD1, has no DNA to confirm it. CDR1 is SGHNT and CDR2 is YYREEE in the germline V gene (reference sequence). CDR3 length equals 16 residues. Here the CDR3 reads CASSLALGRSNTEAFF.

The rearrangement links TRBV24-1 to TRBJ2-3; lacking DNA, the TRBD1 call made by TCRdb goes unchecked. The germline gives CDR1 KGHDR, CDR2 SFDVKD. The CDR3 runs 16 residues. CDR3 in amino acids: CATSSARRGRIDTQYF.

The CDR3 here is CASSLDRQGFGNTIYF. The chain has TRBV7-8 and TRBJ1-3; TCRdb selects TRBD1, and the lack of DNA leaves this call unchecked. The CDR3 consists of 16 residues. Germline V CDR1 and CDR2: SGHVS, FQNEAQ.

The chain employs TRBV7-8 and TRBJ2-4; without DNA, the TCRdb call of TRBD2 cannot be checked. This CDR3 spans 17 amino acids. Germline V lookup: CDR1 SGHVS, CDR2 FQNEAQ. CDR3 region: CASSPRTSGVAKNIQYF.

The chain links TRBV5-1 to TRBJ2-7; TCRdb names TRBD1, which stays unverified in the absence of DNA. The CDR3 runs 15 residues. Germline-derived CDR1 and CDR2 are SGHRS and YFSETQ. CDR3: CASSLSGGSTYEQYF.

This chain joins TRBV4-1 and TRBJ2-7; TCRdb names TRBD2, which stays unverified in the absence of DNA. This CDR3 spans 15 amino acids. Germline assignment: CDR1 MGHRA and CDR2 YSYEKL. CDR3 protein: CASSHPIDRSYEQYF.

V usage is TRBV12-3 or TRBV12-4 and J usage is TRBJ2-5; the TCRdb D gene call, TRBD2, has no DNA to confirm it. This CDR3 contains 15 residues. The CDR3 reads CASSPLGREEETQYF.

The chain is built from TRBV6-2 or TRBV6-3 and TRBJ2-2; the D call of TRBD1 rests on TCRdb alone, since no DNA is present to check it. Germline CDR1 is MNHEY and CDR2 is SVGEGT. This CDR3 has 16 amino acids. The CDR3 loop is CASSYSIGGLTGELFF.

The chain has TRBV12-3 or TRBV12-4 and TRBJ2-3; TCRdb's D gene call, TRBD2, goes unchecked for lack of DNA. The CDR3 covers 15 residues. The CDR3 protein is CASSYTGLAEDTQYF.

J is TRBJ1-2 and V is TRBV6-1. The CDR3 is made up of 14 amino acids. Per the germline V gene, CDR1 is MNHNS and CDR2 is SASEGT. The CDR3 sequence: CASSPTYAAYGYTF.

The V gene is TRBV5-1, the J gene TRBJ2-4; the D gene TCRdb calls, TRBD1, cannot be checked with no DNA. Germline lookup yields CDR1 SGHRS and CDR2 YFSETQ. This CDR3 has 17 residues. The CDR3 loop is CASRARGGEETPNIQYF.

The CDR3: CASSFRGGTEAFF. V usage is TRBV7-2 and J usage is TRBJ1-1; TCRdb picks TRBD1, but there is no DNA to check that call. Germline loops: CDR1 SGHTA, CDR2 FQGNSA. The CDR3 length is 13 residues. Supplemented by reference TRBV7-2 and TRBJ1-1, the full variable domain reads GAGVSQSPSNKVTEKGKDVELRCDPISGHTALYWYRQSLGQGLEFLIYFQGNSAPDKSGLPSDRFSAERTGGSVSTLTIQRTQQEDSAVYLCASSFRGGTEAFFGQGTRLTVV.